These 15 T cell receptor beta chains were all obtained from the same sample, sequenced in a study of cytomegalovirus exposure and HLA in healthy donors (dated by TCRdb to about 2017). Receptor libraries were prepared by the immunoSEQ multiplex PCR assay. The multiplex PCR relied on a mix of 60 forward primers for TCR Vbeta segments and 13 reverse primers for TCR Jbeta segments. Drawn from immuneACCESS, this table holds only the in-frame rearrangements with V and J called that TCRdb kept. Clones are partly lost; checked studies trace under half to an unresolved V gene and leave the rest unexplained. The sample records some 100,000 clones, 70% to 85% of which are singletons. The ten largest clones add up to 4.5% to 5% of the sample. Sequenced: PBMCs. Receptors were obtained from a man aged 45-65 years in good health and CMV-seropositive.

The V gene is TRBV6-1, the J gene TRBJ1-6; D ambiguous. Looked up from germline, CDR1 is MNHNS and CDR2 is SASEGT. This CDR3 spans 15 amino acids. Trimming left V 2 bases short and J 8 bases short, with 13 bases between. The CDR3 DNA sequence: TGTGCCAGCAGTGAATATAGCTCTCGGGATTCACCCCTCCACTTT. Translation gives CASSEYSSRDSPLHF.

Only one count was recorded for this clone. The chain employs TRBV5-6 and TRBJ1-2; 8 nucleotides agree with TRBD1. V was clipped by 4 bases and J by 5 bases; unmatched bases: 19. Per germline, CDR1 SGHDT and CDR2 YYEEEE. The CDR3 spans 18 residues. The CDR3 sequence: CASSQPTGVKSIGYGYTF. Written as DNA, the CDR3 is TGTGCCAGCAGCCAACCGACAGGGGTTAAAAGTATTGGGTATGGCTACACCTTC. Full variable domain (remainder filled in from reference TRBV5-6 and TRBJ1-2): DAGVTQSPTHLIKTRGQQVTLRCSPKSGHDTVSWYQQALGQGPQFIFQYYEEEERQRGNFPDRFSGHQFPNYSSELNVNALLLGDSALYLCASSQPTGVKSIGYGYTFGSGTRLTVV.

The chain employs TRBV7-9 and TRBJ1-4; 11 positions match TRBD1. The trim removed 3 bases at V and 8 bases at J, leaving 2 bases unmatched. The CDR3 sequence is 14 residues long. Germline V gene data show CDR1 as SEHNR and CDR2 as FQNEAQ (reference sequence). The CDR3 DNA reads as TGTGCCAGCAGCTTTGGGGACAGGGGGGAAAAACTGTTTTTT. It yields the protein CASSFGDRGEKLFF.

This chain links TRBV5-1 with TRBJ2-3, with 11 nucleotides matching TRBD2. Germline lookup yields CDR1 SGHRS and CDR2 YFSETQ. Trimming cost V 3 bases and J 0 bases; bases outside gene matches: 12. The CDR3 loop spans 19 amino acids. The CDR3 DNA sequence: TGCGCCAGCAGCTCCGGTGTACCTAGCGGGGGGCTAAGCACAGATACGCAGTATTTT. It encodes CASSSGVPSGGLSTDTQYF.

The chain carries TRBV29-1 and TRBJ2-4; TRBD1 matches 7 bases. The CDR3 is made up of 13 amino acids. With V trimmed by 6 bases and J by 4 bases, 6 bases remained unmatched. Germline V gene sequence: CDR1 SQVTM, CDR2 ANQGSEA. The CDR3 loop reads CSVPGDRKNIQYF. The CDR3 DNA follows: TGCAGCGTCCCTGGGGACAGAAAAAACATTCAGTACTTC.

Turning to this clone: Other DNA variants within this sample encode the same CDR3. The rearrangement links TRBV28 to TRBJ1-2, with 9 nucleotides matching TRBD1. Germline values: CDR1 MDHEN, CDR2 SYDVKM. This CDR3 is built from 13 residues. After removal of 9 bases from V and 7 bases from J, the junction contained 9 bases not matched to a gene. The CDR3 region has the DNA TGTGCCAGTTCAAGGGGACAGGGAGGTGGCTACACCTTC. The encoded protein is CASSRGQGGGYTF.

The chain's CDR3 is CASTTGSPPQHF. CDR3 nucleotides: TGTGCCAGCACGACAGGGTCCCCGCCCCAGCATTTT. The rearrangement links TRBV28 to TRBJ1-5; 7 bases agree with TRBD1. The CDR3 is made up of 12 amino acids. V was pared by 7 bases and J by 9 bases, with 6 bases of the junction left unmatched. Germline CDR1 and CDR2: MDHEN and SYDVKM.

The chain uses TRBV13 and TRBJ2-2, with 8 bases lining up with TRBD1. V lost 5 bases, J lost 2 bases, and 7 bases stayed unmatched. Germline-derived CDR1 and CDR2 are PRHDT and FYEKMQ (reference sequence). The CDR3 extends over 16 amino acids. This chain's CDR3 is CASSGSRGRNTGELFF. The CDR3 DNA reads TGTGCCAGCAGCGGCAGCAGGGGGCGTAACACCGGGGAGCTGTTTTTT.

The table lists this clone with a few counts. The chain carries TRBV28 and TRBJ2-2; 7 bases are a match to TRBD1. The germline V gene encodes CDR1 MDHEN and CDR2 SYDVKM. The CDR3 is 14 residues long. V was pared by 7 bases and J by 6 bases, with 8 bases of the junction left unmatched. DNA for the CDR3: TGTGCCAGCAAACTGAGGGGGCCCGCCGGGGAGCTGTTTTTT. Its protein product is CASKLRGPAGELFF.

The J gene is TRBJ1-5, the V gene TRBV28, with D perhaps TRBD1 (6 bases). Trimming took 6 bases from V and 4 from J, leaving 10 bases between them. From germline, CDR1 is MDHEN and CDR2 SYDVKM. The CDR3 contains 13 residues. CDR3 DNA: TGTGCCAGCAGCAATACAGGGAATCAGCCCCAGCATTTT. This gives the protein CASSNTGNQPQHF.

This clone is a singleton in its sample. V usage is TRBV6-5 and J usage is TRBJ2-1; D is perhaps TRBD1 (6 bases). The germline CDR1 and CDR2 sequences are MNHEY and SVGAGI. V lost 0 bases, J lost 3 bases, and 12 bases lay in between. This CDR3 is 16 amino acids long. CDR3: CASSYSLAGVYNEQFF. As DNA, the CDR3 is TGTGCCAGCAGTTACTCCCTGGCAGGGGTCTACAATGAGCAGTTCTTC.

A single count supports this clone. The chain uses TRBV13 and TRBJ2-7; perhaps TRBD1 as D (6 bases). CDR3 length equals 13 residues. CDR1 PRHDT and CDR2 FYEKMQ come from the germline V gene (reference sequence). Trimming cost V 0 bases and J 7 bases, with 10 bases left between them. The CDR3 coding sequence is TGTGCCAGCAGCTTAGGGTCTAGGGGGGAGCAGTACTTC. Its translation is CASSLGSRGEQYF.

The V call is TRBV10-1, the J call TRBJ2-7, with TRBD1 as a possible D gene (6 bases). Germline V gene lookup returns CDR1 WNHNN and CDR2 SYGVQD (reference sequence). Between the trimmed V and J ends, which lost 8 bases and 0 bases, there was a span of 11 bases. The CDR3 contains 13 residues. Here the CDR3 reads CASSQGSSYEQYF. The CDR3 DNA follows: TGCGCCAGCTCGCAGGGGAGCTCCTACGAGCAGTACTTC.

V gene TRBV10-2 combines with J gene TRBJ1-3; tentative D call: TRBD1 (5 bases). V was trimmed by 11 bases and J by 7 bases, leaving 18 bases between them. The CDR3 covers 13 residues. Germline V gene sequence: CDR1 WSHSY, CDR2 SAAADI. The CDR3 region has the DNA TGCGCCGCAGTGGGGCAGTCCCAGAACACCATATATTTT. Translated: CAAVGQSQNTIYF.

The V call is TRBV6-1, the J call TRBJ1-5; 8 bases fit TRBD1. The CDR3 sequence is 14 residues long. V dropped 1 base and J dropped 9; count of bases not matched to a gene: 5. The V gene's germline CDR1 is MNHNS and CDR2 SASEGT. The CDR3 DNA is TGTGCCAGCAGTGAAGTCCCCAGGGGGCTGCCCCAGCATTTT. Translating it yields CASSEVPRGLPQHF.